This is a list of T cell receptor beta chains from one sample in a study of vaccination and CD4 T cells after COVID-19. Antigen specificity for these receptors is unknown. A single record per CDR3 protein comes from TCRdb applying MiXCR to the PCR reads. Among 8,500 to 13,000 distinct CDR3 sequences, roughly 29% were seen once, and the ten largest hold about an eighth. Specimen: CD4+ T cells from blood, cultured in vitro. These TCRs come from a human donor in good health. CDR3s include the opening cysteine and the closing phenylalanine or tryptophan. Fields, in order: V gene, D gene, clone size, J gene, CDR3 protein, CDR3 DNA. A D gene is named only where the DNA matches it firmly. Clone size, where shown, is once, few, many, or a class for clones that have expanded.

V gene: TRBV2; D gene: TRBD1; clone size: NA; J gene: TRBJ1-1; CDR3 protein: CASSQTGEEAFF; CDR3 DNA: TGTGCCAGCAGTCAAACAGGGGAAGAAGCTTTCTTT
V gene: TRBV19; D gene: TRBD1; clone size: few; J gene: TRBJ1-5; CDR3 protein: CASSPRDRGPINQPQHF; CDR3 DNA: TGTGCCAGTAGTCCCCGGGACAGGGGGCCCATCAATCAGCCCCAGCATTTT
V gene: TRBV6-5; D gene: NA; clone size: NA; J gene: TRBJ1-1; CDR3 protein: CASSYSRDTEAFF; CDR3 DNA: TGTGCCAGCAGTTACTCGAGGGACACTGAAGCTTTCTTT
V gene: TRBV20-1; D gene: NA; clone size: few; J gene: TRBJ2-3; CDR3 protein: CSAPLRGAADTQYF; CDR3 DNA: TGCAGTGCCCCCCTCCGGGGAGCGGCAGATACGCAGTATTTT
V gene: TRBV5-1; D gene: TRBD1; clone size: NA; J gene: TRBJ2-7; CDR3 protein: CASSLGGQGTYEQYF; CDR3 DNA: TGCGCCAGCAGCTTGGGGGGACAGGGAACATACGAGCAGTACTTC
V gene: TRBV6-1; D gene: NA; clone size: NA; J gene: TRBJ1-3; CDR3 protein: CASRSRVSSGNTIYF; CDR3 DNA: TGTGCCAGCAGGTCCAGGGTTAGCTCTGGAAACACCATATATTTT
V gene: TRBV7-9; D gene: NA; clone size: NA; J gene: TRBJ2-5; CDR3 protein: CASSSDREGETQYF; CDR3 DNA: TGTGCCAGCAGCTCGGACAGGGAGGGGGAGACCCAGTACTTC
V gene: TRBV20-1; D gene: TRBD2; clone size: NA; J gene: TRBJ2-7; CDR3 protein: CSAREPLGWASGNEQYF; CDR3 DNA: TGCAGTGCTAGAGAACCCCTAGGTTGGGCTAGCGGGAACGAGCAGTACTTC
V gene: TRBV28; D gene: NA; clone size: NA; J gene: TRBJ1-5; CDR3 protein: CASSLKGENQPQHF; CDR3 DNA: TGTGCCAGCAGTTTGAAGGGGGAAAATCAGCCCCAGCATTTT
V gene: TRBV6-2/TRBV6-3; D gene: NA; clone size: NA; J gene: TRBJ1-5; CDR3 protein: CASSYDSPVSNQPQHF; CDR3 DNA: TGTGCCAGCAGTTATGACAGCCCTGTAAGTAATCAGCCCCAGCATTTT
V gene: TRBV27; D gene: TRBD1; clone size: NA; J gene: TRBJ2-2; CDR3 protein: CASSSLTGTGRTGELFF; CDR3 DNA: TGTGCCAGCAGTTCCCTTACCGGGACAGGGAGAACCGGGGAGCTGTTTTTT
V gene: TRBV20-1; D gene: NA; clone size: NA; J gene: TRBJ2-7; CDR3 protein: CSASLEGYEQYF; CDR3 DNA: TGCAGTGCTAGCTTGGAAGGCTACGAGCAGTACTTC
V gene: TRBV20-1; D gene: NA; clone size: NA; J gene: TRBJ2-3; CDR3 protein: CTTSTDTQYF; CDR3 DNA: TGCACCACCTCCACAGATACGCAGTATTTT
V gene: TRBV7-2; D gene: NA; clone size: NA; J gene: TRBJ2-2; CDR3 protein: CASSLEVAGPSRGELFF; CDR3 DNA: TGTGCCAGCAGCTTAGAGGTCGCGGGACCCTCCAGGGGGGAGCTGTTTTTT
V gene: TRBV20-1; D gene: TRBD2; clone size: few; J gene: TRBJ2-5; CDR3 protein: CMGTSGRSETQYF; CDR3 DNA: TGCATGGGGACTAGCGGGAGGTCGGAGACCCAGTACTTC
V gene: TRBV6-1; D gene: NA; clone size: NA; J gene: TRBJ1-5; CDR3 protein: CASSDRQYQPQHF; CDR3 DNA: TGTGCCAGCAGTGATCGACAGTATCAGCCCCAGCATTTT
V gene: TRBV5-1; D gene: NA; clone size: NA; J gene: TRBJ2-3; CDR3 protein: CASSLWTLVQGDTQYF; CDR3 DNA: TGCGCCAGCAGCTTGTGGACCCTAGTTCAGGGAGATACGCAGTATTTT
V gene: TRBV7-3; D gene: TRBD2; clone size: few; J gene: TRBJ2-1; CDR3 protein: CASSLMAGVGNEQFF; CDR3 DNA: TGTGCCAGCAGCTTAATGGCGGGAGTGGGAAATGAGCAGTTCTTC
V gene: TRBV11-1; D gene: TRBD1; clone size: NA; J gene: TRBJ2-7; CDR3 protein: CASSSDRDEQYF; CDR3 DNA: TGTGCCAGCAGCTCCGACAGGGACGAGCAGTACTTC
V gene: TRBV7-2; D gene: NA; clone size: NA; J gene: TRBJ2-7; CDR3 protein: CASSLRLTATYEQYF; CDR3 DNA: TGTGCCAGCAGCTTACGTCTGACGGCTACCTACGAGCAGTACTTC
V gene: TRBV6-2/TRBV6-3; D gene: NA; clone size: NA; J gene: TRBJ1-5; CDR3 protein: CASRVGQLLNQPQHF; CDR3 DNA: TGTGCCAGCAGAGTCGGACAGTTACTCAATCAGCCCCAGCATTTT
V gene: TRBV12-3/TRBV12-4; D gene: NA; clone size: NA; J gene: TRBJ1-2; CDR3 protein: CASTPLGGDGYTF; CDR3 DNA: TGTGCCAGCACCCCCCTCGGGGGGGATGGCTACACCTTC
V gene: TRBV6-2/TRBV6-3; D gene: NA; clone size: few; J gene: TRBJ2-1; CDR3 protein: CASAPRGSLANEQFF; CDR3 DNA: TGTGCCAGCGCCCCCAGAGGAAGCCTCGCCAATGAGCAGTTCTTC
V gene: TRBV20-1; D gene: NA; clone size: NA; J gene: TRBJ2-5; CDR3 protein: CSARRQAGETQYF; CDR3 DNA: TGCAGTGCTAGGCGGCAGGCGGGGGAGACCCAGTACTTC
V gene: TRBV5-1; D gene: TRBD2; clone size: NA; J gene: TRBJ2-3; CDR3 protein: CASSIQGSREADTQYF; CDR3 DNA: TGCGCCAGCAGCATACAGGGTTCGCGGGAGGCGGATACGCAGTATTTT
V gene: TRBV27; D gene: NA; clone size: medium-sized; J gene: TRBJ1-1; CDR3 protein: CASSPKGNVGEAFF; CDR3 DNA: TGTGCCAGCAGTCCCAAGGGCAACGTCGGTGAAGCTTTCTTT
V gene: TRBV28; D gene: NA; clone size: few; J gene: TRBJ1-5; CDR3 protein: CASSFDRRSNQPQHF; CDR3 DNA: TGTGCCAGCAGTTTCGACCGGCGGAGCAATCAGCCCCAGCATTTT